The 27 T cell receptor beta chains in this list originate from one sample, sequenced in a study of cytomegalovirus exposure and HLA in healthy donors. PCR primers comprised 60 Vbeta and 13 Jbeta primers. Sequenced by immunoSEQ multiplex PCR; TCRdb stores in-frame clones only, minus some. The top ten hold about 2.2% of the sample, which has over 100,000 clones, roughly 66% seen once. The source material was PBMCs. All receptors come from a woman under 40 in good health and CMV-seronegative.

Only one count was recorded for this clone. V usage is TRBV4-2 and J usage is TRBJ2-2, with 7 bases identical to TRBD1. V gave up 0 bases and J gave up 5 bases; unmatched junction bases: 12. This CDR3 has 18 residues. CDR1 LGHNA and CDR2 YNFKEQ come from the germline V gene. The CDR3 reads CASSQELQGIRMTGELFF. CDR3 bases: TGTGCCAGCAGCCAAGAACTACAGGGGATTCGAATGACCGGGGAGCTGTTTTTT.

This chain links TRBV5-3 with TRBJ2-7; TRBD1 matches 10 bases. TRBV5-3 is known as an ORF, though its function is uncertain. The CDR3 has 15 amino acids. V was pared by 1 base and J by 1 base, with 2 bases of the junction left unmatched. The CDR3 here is CARSLKGQGSYEQYF. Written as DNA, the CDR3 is TGTGCCAGAAGCTTGAAGGGACAGGGGTCCTACGAGCAGTACTTC.

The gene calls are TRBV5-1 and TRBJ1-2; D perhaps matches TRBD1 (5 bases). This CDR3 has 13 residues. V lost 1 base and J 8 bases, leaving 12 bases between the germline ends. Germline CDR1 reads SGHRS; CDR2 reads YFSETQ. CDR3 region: CASSLTGDGGYTF. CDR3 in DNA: TGCGCCAGCAGCTTGACGGGGGACGGCGGCTACACCTTC. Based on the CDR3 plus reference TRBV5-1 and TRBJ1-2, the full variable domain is KAGVTQTPRYLIKTRGQQVTLSCSPISGHRSVSWYQQTPGQGLQFLFEYFSETQRNKGNFPGRFSGRQFSNSRSEMNVSTLELGDSALYLCASSLTGDGGYTFGSGTRLTVV.

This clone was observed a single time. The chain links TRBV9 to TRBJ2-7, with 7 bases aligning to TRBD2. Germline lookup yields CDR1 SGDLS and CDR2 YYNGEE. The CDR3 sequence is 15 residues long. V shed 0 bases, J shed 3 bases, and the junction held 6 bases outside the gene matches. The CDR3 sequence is CASSVGLAVIYEQYF. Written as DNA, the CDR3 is TGTGCCAGCAGCGTAGGCCTAGCGGTGATCTACGAGCAGTACTTC.

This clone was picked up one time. CDR3 amino acids: CASSYSGRALTEAFF. The CDR3 region has the DNA TGTGCCAGCAGTTACTCGGGCAGGGCCCTCACTGAAGCTTTCTTT. The chain carries TRBV6-5 and TRBJ1-1; tentatively, D is TRBD1 (5 bases). Germline-derived CDR1 and CDR2 are MNHEY and SVGAGI. This CDR3 has 15 amino acids. Trimming took off 0 bases at V and 4 bases at J, with 12 bases between the two ends.

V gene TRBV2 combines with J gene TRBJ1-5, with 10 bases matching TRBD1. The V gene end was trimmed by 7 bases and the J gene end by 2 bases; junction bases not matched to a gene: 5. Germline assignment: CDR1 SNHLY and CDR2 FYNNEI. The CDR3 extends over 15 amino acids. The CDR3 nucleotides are TGTGCCAGCATTAGGGACAGGGGTGGCAATCAGCCCCAGCATTTT. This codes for CASIRDRGGNQPQHF. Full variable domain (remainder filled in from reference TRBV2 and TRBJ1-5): EPEVTQTPSHQVTQMGQEVILRCVPISNHLYFYWYRQILGQKVEFLVSFYNNEISEKSEIFDDQFSVERPDGSNFTLKIRSTKLEDSAMYFCASIRDRGGNQPQHFGDGTRLSIL.

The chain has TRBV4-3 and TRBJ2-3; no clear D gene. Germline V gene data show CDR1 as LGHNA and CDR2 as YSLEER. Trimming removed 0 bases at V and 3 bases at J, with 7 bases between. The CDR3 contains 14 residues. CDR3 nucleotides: TGCGCCAGCAGCCAAGATTCTAGGACAGATACGCAGTATTTT. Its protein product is CASSQDSRTDTQYF.

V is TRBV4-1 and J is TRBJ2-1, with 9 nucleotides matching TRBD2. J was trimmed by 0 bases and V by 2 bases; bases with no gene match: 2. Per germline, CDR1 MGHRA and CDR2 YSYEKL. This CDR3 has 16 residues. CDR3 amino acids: CASSQISGSSYNEQFF. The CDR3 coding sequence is TGCGCCAGCAGCCAAATTAGCGGGAGCTCCTACAATGAGCAGTTCTTC.

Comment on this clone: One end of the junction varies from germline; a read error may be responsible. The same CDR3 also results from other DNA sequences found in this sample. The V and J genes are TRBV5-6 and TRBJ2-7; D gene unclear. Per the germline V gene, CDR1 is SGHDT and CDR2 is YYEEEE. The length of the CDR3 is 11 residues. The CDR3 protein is CASSVHYEQYF. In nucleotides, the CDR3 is TGTGCTAGCAGCGTACACTACGAGCAGTACTTC.

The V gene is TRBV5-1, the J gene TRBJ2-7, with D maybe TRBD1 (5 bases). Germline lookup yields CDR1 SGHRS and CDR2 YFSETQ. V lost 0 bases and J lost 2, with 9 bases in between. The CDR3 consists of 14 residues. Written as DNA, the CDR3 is TGCGCCAGCAGCTTGGGGGCAGGGCCCTACGAGCAGTACTTC. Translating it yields CASSLGAGPYEQYF.

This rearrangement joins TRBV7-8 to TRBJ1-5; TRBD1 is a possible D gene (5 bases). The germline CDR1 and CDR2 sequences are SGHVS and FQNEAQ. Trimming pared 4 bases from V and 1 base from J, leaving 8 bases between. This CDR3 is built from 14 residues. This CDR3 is CASSSAGSNQPQHF. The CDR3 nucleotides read TGTGCCAGCAGCTCTGCAGGGAGCAATCAGCCCCAGCATTTT.

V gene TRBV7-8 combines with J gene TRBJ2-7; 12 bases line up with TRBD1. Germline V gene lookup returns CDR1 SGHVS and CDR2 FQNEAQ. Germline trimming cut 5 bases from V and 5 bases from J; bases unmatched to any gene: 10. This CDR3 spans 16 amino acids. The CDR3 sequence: CASSASRDRGLDEQYF. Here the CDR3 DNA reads TGTGCCAGCAGCGCGAGCCGGGACAGGGGGCTCGACGAGCAGTACTTC.

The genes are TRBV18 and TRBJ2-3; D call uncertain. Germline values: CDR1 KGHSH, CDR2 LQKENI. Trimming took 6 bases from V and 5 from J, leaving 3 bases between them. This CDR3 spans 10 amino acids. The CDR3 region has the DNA TGTGCCAGCTCCTTAGATACGCAGTATTTT. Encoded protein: CASSLDTQYF.

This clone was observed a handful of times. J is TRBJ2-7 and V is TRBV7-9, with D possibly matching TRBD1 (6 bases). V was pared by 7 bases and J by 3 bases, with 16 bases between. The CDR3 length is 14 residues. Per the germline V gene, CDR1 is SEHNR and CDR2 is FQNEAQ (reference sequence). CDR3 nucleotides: TGTGCCAGCACCAATACAGGGCACTACTACGAGCAGTACTTC. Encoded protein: CASTNTGHYYEQYF.

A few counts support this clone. This CDR3 is CAWSGQGAKATNEKLFF. CDR3 sequence (DNA): TGTGCCTGGAGCGGACAGGGGGCGAAGGCAACTAATGAAAAACTGTTTTTT. The V call is TRBV30, the J call TRBJ1-4; 11 nucleotides line up with TRBD1. Germline assignment: CDR1 GTSNPN and CDR2 SVGIG (reference sequence). The CDR3 length is 17 residues. Unmatched junction bases numbered 6, after V lost 3 bases and J lost 0 bases.

The CDR3 spells CASSVEGGARNTEAFF. CDR3 nucleotides: TGTGCCAGCAGCGTAGAAGGTGGGGCGAGGAACACTGAAGCTTTCTTT. The chain uses TRBV9 and TRBJ1-1, with D possibly TRBD1 on 5 matching bases. Trimming took off 0 bases at V and 1 base at J, with 13 bases between the two ends. The CDR3 has 16 residues. Germline V lookup: CDR1 SGDLS, CDR2 YYNGEE.

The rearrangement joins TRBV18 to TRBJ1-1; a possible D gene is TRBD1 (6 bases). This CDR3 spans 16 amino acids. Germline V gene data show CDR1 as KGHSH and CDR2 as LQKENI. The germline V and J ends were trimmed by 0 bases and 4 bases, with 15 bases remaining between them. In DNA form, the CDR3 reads TGTGCCAGCTCACCACCGTGGCAGGGGAGCGGCACTGAAGCTTTCTTT. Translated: CASSPPWQGSGTEAFF.

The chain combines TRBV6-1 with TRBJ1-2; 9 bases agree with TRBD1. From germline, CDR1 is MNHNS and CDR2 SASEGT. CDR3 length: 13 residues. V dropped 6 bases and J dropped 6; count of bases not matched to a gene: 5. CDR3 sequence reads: CASRLTGGHGYTF. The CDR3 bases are TGTGCCAGCAGACTCACAGGGGGCCATGGCTACACCTTC.

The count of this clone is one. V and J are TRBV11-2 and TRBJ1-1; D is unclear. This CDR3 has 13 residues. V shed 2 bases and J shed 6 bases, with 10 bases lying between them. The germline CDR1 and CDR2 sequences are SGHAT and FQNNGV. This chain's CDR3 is CASSLFGDAEAFF. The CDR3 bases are TGTGCCAGCAGCTTATTCGGGGATGCTGAAGCTTTCTTT.

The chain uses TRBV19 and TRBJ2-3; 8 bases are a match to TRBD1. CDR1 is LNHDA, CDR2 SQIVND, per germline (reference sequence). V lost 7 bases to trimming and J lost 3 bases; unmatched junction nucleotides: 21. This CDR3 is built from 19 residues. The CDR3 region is CASTKQWGTGTAWTDTQYF. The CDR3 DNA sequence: TGTGCCAGTACCAAACAATGGGGGACAGGCACGGCGTGGACAGATACGCAGTATTTT. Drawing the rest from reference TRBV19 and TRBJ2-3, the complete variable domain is DGGITQSPKYLFRKEGQNVTLSCEQNLNHDAMYWYRQDPGQGLRLIYYSQIVNDFQKGDIAEGYSVSREKKESFPLTVTSAQKNPTAFYLCASTKQWGTGTAWTDTQYFGPGTRLTVL.

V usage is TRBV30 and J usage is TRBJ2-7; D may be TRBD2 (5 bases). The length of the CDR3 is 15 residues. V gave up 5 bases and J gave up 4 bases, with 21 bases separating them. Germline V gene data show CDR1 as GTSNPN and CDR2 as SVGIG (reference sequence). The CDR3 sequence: CAWDLDSWASYEQYF. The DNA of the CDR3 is TGTGCCTGGGACTTGGACTCATGGGCATCTTACGAGCAGTACTTC.

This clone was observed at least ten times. Here the CDR3 reads CASSPQGSGSETQYF. The CDR3 DNA sequence: TGCGCCAGCAGCCCTCAAGGCAGCGGGAGTGAGACCCAGTACTTC. V usage is TRBV4-1 and J usage is TRBJ2-5; TRBD2 agrees at 8 bases. The V and J ends lost 4 bases and 5 bases, in that order; junction bases with no gene match: 9. Per germline, CDR1 MGHRA and CDR2 YSYEKL. The CDR3 is 15 amino acids.

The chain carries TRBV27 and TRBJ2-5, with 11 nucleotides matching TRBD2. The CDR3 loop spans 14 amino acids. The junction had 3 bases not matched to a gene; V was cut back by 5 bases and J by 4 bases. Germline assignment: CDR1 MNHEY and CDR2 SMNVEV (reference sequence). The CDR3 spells CASSAGTSGETQYF. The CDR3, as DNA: TGTGCCAGCAGTGCCGGGACTAGCGGAGAGACCCAGTACTTC.

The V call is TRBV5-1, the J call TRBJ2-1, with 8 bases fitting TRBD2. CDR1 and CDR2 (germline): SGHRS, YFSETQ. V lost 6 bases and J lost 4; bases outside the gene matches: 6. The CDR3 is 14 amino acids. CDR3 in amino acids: CASIPSGGYNEQFF. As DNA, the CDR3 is TGCGCCAGCATCCCCAGCGGGGGTTACAATGAGCAGTTCTTC.

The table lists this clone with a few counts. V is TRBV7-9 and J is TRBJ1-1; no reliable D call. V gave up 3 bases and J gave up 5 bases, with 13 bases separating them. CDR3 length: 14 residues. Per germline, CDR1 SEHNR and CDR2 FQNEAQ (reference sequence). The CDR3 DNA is TGTGCCAGCAGCTTGGCGCTCCCCGGGACTGAAGCTTTCTTT. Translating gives CASSLALPGTEAFF.

The CDR3, as DNA: TGTGCCAGCAGTGGGGGGACATCCGGGTATGGCTACACCTTC. This codes for CASSGGTSGYGYTF. This chain joins TRBV6-1 and TRBJ1-2; the D gene is possibly TRBD1 (6 bases). With 4 bases removed from V and 5 bases from J, the gap between germline ends came to 14 bases. This CDR3 region has 14 residues. The germline V gene has CDR1 MNHNS and CDR2 SASEGT.

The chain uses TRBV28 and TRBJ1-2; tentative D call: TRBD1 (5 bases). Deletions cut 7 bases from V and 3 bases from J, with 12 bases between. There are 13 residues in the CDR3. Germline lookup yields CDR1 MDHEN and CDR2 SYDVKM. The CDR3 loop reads CASTHRIDYGYTF. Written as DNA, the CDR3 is TGTGCCAGCACCCACAGGATCGACTATGGCTACACCTTC.